Sequencing of this TCR beta chain was carried out in a study of cytomegalovirus exposure and HLA in healthy donors. This clone is identified as medium-sized from frequency. Its cognate antigen is unknown. The CDR3 consists of 13 residues. CDR1 and CDR2 (germline): SNHLY, FYNNEI. The ends lost 4 bases at V and 6 bases at J; junction bases unmatched: 4. The PCR made use of 60 Vbeta and 13 Jbeta primers. The data were produced by immunoSEQ multiplex PCR, yet TCRdb's version contains in-frame clones alone and is incomplete. The table counts about 67,000 clones; around 15% lies in the top ten. Overall study findings and caveats: A later examination showed that TCR association rates differed by HLA locus, with DRB1 most and HLA-C fewest. Productive rates of about 87% or about 30% were seen for most TCR beta V segments in an earlier analysis. Per a later analysis, 15,000 to 20,000 TCR beta sequences showed association with HLA alleles at 0.05 false discovery rate. It was likely that a cluster of highly shared sequence variants was a sequencing artifact.

This sequence joins TRBV2 and TRBJ1-2, with TRBD1 matching 8 bases. Sequencing input: PBMCs. This sequence originates from a boy younger than 18 in good health and CMV-seronegative. The CDR3 spells CASSVAGGNGYTF. The CDR3, as DNA: TGTGCCAGCAGTGTAGCAGGGGGCAATGGCTACACCTTC.